This T cell receptor beta chain was recorded in a study of regulatory T cells in long-lasting Graves disease. The time point: newly diagnosed GD, antithyroid drugs for less than 3 months. Preparation of the TCR library used RNA extracted from PBMCs. From germline, CDR1 is MDHEN and CDR2 SYDVKM. V shed 5 bases and J 8 bases; nucleotides not matched to a gene: 14. The CDR3 is 16 amino acids. This clonotype was recorded at least ten times. What it binds is not known. Points from the study as a whole: Persistent Graves' patients showed less TCR diversity than newly diagnosed ones. Repertoires from persistent disease leaned toward TRBV28, TRBJ1-2 and TRBJ2-5.

According to the study, TCR beta libraries were built with iRepertoire HTBI primers and CDR3-region Arm-PCR. TCRdb re-analysed the multiplex PCR reads in MiXCR, keeping a single row per CDR3 protein. The sample contains 200,000 to 250,000 distinct CDR3 sequences, around 20% of which appear only once. The source material was peripheral blood mononuclear cells (PBMCs), sampled at new diagnosis, from a patient treated with antithyroid drugs. This clonotype was obtained from a female donor with Graves disease. The V call is TRBV28, the J call TRBJ1-4; 7 nucleotides align to TRBD1. The CDR3: CASSPAGRGPEEKLFF. CDR3 DNA: TGTGCCAGCAGTCCCGCAGGGAGGGGGCCTGAGGAAAAACTGTTTTTT.